The 20 T cell receptor beta chains below come from one sample, sequenced in a study of T-cell reconstitution after alpha-beta-depleted transplantation in children. For TCRbeta, the library was prepared with unique molecular identifiers. TCRdb analysed the PCR reads with MiXCR anew, one entry per CDR3 protein. Of some 830,000 distinct CDR3 sequences in the sample, less than 20% were seen once. Specimen: PBMCs, mostly from graft donor cells, collected 360 days after TCRalphabeta/CD19-depleted stem cell transplant. These receptors were obtained from a male patient aged 10 to 17 who had a stem cell transplant for acute lymphoblastic leukemia, so the T cells may come from the graft donor.

This clonotype turned up a few times. The chain recombines TRBV7-3 with TRBJ2-3; 9 bases match TRBD2. CDR3 size: 16 residues. Per the germline V gene, CDR1 is SGHTA and CDR2 is FQGTGA. Losses at the gene ends were 1 base for V and 0 bases for J; bases not matched to a gene: 2. The CDR3 nucleotides are TGTGCCAGCAGCTTAAGACTAGCGGCTAGCACAGATACGCAGTATTTT. It encodes CASSLRLAASTDTQYF.

The chain couples TRBV18 to TRBJ2-7; tentatively, D is TRBD2 (5 bases). The CDR3 consists of 14 residues. V was clipped by 2 bases and J by 4 bases, with 12 bases between them. Germline lookup yields CDR1 KGHSH and CDR2 LQKENI. CDR3 DNA sequence: TGTGCCAGCTCACCAAATGACGGAGGTTACGAGCAGTACTTC. This codes for CASSPNDGGYEQYF.

This chain connects TRBV18 to TRBJ2-7, with TRBD2 as a possible D gene (5 bases). The CDR3 contains 13 residues. Germline lookup yields CDR1 KGHSH and CDR2 LQKENI. The V end lost 10 bases, the J end lost 7 bases, and 20 bases lay between the germline ends. The DNA for the CDR3 is TGTGCCACCATCAGAGATATCGAGGGAGAGCAGTACTTC. As protein: CATIRDIEGEQYF. Combining the CDR3 with reference TRBV18 and TRBJ2-7 gives the whole variable domain NAGVMQNPRHLVRRRGQEARLRCSPMKGHSHVYWYRQLPEEGLKFMVYLQKENIIDESGMPKERFSAEFPKEGPSILRIQQVVRGDSAAYFCATIRDIEGEQYFGPGTRLTVT.

In the case of this clonotype: Its ends do not fully match the called genes, so a read error is possible. V and J are TRBV12-3 or TRBV12-4 and TRBJ2-1; possibly TRBD1 for D (6 bases). The CDR3 extends over 18 amino acids. The CDR3 spells CAISFYRVSTKENNEQFF. The CDR3 DNA sequence: TGTGCCATCAGTTTTTACAGGGTCAGTACCAAAGAAAACAATGAGCAGTTCTTC.

A few counts support this clonotype. One junction end disagrees with the germline gene, perhaps due to a read error. DNA of the CDR3: TGCGCCAGCAGCTTGAGTGGCAGTCAGCACTTC. This codes for CASSLSGSQHF. The chain recombines TRBV5-1 with TRBJ2-7; D gene uncertain. Germline CDR1 is SGHRS and CDR2 is YFSETQ. The CDR3 loop spans 11 amino acids.

This clonotype was counted between two and nine times. This chain joins TRBV4-1 and TRBJ2-7, with 7 bases matching TRBD1. The CDR3 extends over 16 amino acids. The germline CDR1 and CDR2 sequences are MGHRA and YSYEKL. Trimming took 1 base from V and 3 from J; bases not matched to a gene: 9. CDR3 protein: CASSQVLTGRDYEQYF. The CDR3 DNA is TGCGCCAGCAGCCAAGTGCTGACAGGGAGAGACTACGAGCAGTACTTC.

This clonotype has a count of ten or more. V gene TRBV6-5 combines with J gene TRBJ2-2; D is unclear. The CDR3 runs 15 residues. Germline lookup yields CDR1 MNHEY and CDR2 SVGAGI. V was pared by 1 base and J by 2 bases, with 8 bases between. In DNA form, the CDR3 reads TGTGCCAGCAGTTACTGGGTTGCAAACACCGGGGAGCTGTTTTTT. Translated: CASSYWVANTGELFF.

The chain couples TRBV27 to TRBJ2-7; weak D call: TRBD1 (7 bases). The CDR3 spans 14 residues. V was trimmed by 4 bases and J by 3 bases, leaving 13 bases between them. CDR1 is MNHEY and CDR2 is SMNVEV in the germline V gene (reference sequence). The CDR3 loop is CASSWGAGGYEQYF. The DNA of the CDR3 is TGTGCCAGCAGTTGGGGGGCAGGGGGCTACGAGCAGTACTTC.

This clonotype has more than one count but fewer than ten. The chain recombines TRBV2 with TRBJ2-7; 9 bases match TRBD1. This CDR3 is built from 16 residues. V lost 4 bases, J lost 5 bases, and 12 bases stayed unmatched. In germline, CDR1 is SNHLY, CDR2 FYNNEI. For the CDR3, the DNA is TGTGCCAGCAGTGGGAACAGGGGGCAGCTCCGGAACGAGCAGTACTTC. Amino acid sequence: CASSGNRGQLRNEQYF.

CDR3 DNA sequence: TGTGCCACCAGTGACAAGGGACCTAATCAGCCCCAGCATTTT. This codes for CATSDKGPNQPQHF. The chain has TRBV24-1 and TRBJ1-5; D is perhaps TRBD1 (5 bases). From germline, CDR1 is KGHDR and CDR2 SFDVKD. The V end was cut by 4 bases, the J end by 4 bases, with 10 bases between. The CDR3 is 14 amino acids.

This clonotype was seen many times. The V and J genes are TRBV5-1 and TRBJ2-5, with D unresolved. The CDR3 spans 12 residues. Per germline, CDR1 SGHRS and CDR2 YFSETQ. V was shortened by 7 bases and J by 0 bases, with 7 bases between the two germline ends. Here the CDR3 reads CASGKYQETQYF. CDR3 sequence (DNA): TGCGCCAGCGGAAAGTACCAAGAGACCCAGTACTTC.

The rearrangement links TRBV20-1 to TRBJ1-2; D remains unclear. The CDR3 is 14 amino acids. The germline V gene has CDR1 DFQATT and CDR2 SNEGSKA (reference sequence). With 0 bases removed from V and 0 bases from J, the gap between germline ends came to 8 bases. Here the CDR3 reads CSARDTEANYGYTF. The DNA for the CDR3 is TGCAGTGCTAGAGATACCGAAGCTAACTATGGCTACACCTTC.

The chain carries TRBV2 and TRBJ2-5; D could derive from TRBD1 or TRBD2 (6 bases each). Trimming took off 3 bases at V and 5 bases at J, with 13 bases between the two ends. The germline V gene encodes CDR1 SNHLY and CDR2 FYNNEI. The CDR3 extends over 14 amino acids. CDR3: CASSDRGGLETQYF. The DNA of the CDR3 is TGTGCCAGCAGTGACAGGGGAGGTTTGGAGACCCAGTACTTC.

The genes are TRBV5-1 and TRBJ1-5, with D unresolved. V gave up 1 base and J gave up 2 bases, with 7 bases separating them. Germline V CDR1 and CDR2: SGHRS, YFSETQ. The CDR3 covers 14 residues. DNA for the CDR3: TGCGCCAGCAGCTTGAATGAGGGCAATCAGCCCCAGCATTTT. The encoded protein is CASSLNEGNQPQHF.

This clonotype was observed a few times. The chain is built from TRBV5-1 and TRBJ2-5; TRBD1 might be the D (5 bases). The germline CDR1 and CDR2 sequences are SGHRS and YFSETQ. V dropped 1 base and J dropped 4 bases, with 11 bases sitting between them. CDR3 size: 14 residues. CDR3 nucleotide sequence: TGCGCCAGCAGCTTGACAGGAAGTGCAGAGACCCAGTACTTC. It codes for CASSLTGSAETQYF.

The rearrangement links TRBV27 to TRBJ2-7; 10 bases agree with TRBD2. The trim removed 8 bases at V and 6 bases at J, leaving 7 bases unmatched. Germline-derived CDR1 and CDR2 are MNHEY and SMNVEV (reference sequence). The CDR3 is 13 residues long. The CDR3 here is CASGLAGAPEQYF. The CDR3 region has the DNA TGTGCCAGCGGGCTAGCGGGAGCCCCCGAGCAGTACTTC.

The chain recombines TRBV24-1 with TRBJ2-6; D could derive from TRBD1 or TRBD2 (5 bases each). Germline CDR1 is KGHDR and CDR2 is SFDVKD. The CDR3 covers 18 residues. Deletions cut 3 bases from V and 0 bases from J, with 14 bases between. The CDR3, as DNA: TGTGCCACCAGTGATCCCACGGGACGGAACTCTGGGGCCAACGTCCTGACTTTC. This sequence encodes CATSDPTGRNSGANVLTF.

This clonotype was found many times. V and J are TRBV15 and TRBJ2-3, with D possibly being TRBD2 (6 bases). The CDR3 contains 15 residues. Deletions cut 0 bases from V and 6 bases from J, with 13 bases between. CDR1 is LNHNV, CDR2 YYDKDF, per germline (reference sequence). The CDR3: CATSRDTASVDTQYF. The CDR3 DNA follows: TGTGCCACCAGCAGAGATACAGCTAGCGTGGATACGCAGTATTTT.

This clonotype was seen only a few times. The V call is TRBV9, the J call TRBJ2-2, with TRBD2 matching 8 bases. V shed 0 bases, J shed 6 bases, and the junction held 1 base outside the gene matches. The CDR3 length is 14 residues. Germline-derived CDR1 and CDR2 are SGDLS and YYNGEE. The CDR3: CASSVELAAGELFF. Here the CDR3 DNA reads TGTGCCAGCAGCGTAGAACTAGCGGCCGGGGAGCTGTTTTTT.

This clonotype was seen a handful of times. The chain combines TRBV20-1 with TRBJ2-3, with D perhaps matching TRBD1 (5 bases). The germline CDR1 and CDR2 sequences are DFQATT and SNEGSKA (reference sequence). This CDR3 spans 12 amino acids. The germline V and J ends were trimmed by 2 bases and 11 bases, with 14 bases remaining between them. The CDR3 DNA sequence: TGCAGTGCTAGACTCGGAAGAAGGGGGCAGTATTTT. Amino acids: CSARLGRRGQYF.